The entry below describes one T cell receptor (beta chain). Its antigen is unidentified. Time point here: week 23, last vaccination. Topical imiquimod accompanied each vaccine dose, which consisted of 300 ug of mutant IDH1 20-mer peptide. V dropped 2 bases and J dropped 10; count of bases not matched to a gene: 9. Per germline, CDR1 MNHEY and CDR2 SVGAGI. This CDR3 has 16 residues. Sequencing was performed with immunoSEQ multiplex PCR; in TCRdb, only in-frame clones are kept and a portion is missing. This sample yields about 44,000 clones, of which around 90% are seen a single time; 3% to 4.5% belongs to the top ten. These data belong to a study of a mutant IDH1 vaccine in newly diagnosed glioma. About the study: The vaccination schedule gave patients eight doses in weeks 1, 3, 5, 7, 11, 15, 19 and 23. Treated patients, approximately 60% male and around 40% female, averaged about 42 years of age. The study's findings and limits: Top-clonotype changes in peripheral T cells seemed unrelated to pseudoprogression. Evidence of vaccine-induced immune responses was documented in nearly 95% of patients.

Sequencing was performed on PBMCs, taken from a glioma patient whose treatment included an IDH1 peptide vaccine. This receptor was obtained from a man aged 50 to 59 with glioma. The rearrangement uses TRBV6-5 and TRBJ2-1; 12 nucleotides line up with TRBD2. Here the CDR3 reads CASSYVPSGRAWEQFF. The CDR3 DNA reads TGTGCCAGCAGTTACGTCCCTAGCGGGAGGGCCTGGGAGCAGTTCTTC.